The 4 T cell receptor beta chains reported below all come from one sample, sequenced in a study of control samples from healthy donors and cancer patients. Generated by immunoSEQ multiplex PCR, the TCRdb table keeps only in-frame clones and is missing some. There are fewer than 200,000 clones in the sample; roughly 88% occur only once, and about 5.3% lies in the top ten. The specimen sequenced was blood. The receptors were gathered from a woman aged 25 to 39 in good health.

The chain couples TRBV30 to TRBJ1-1; no firm D call. V shed 4 bases and J shed 4 bases, with 16 bases lying between them. The CDR3 length is 14 residues. Per germline, CDR1 GTSNPN and CDR2 SVGIG (reference sequence). In DNA, the CDR3 is TGTGCCTGGATTTTCGCAACTCCGGCCACTGAAGCTTTCTTT. Translation gives CAWIFATPATEAFF. Full variable domain (rest looked up from reference TRBV30 and TRBJ1-1): SQTIHQWPATLVQPVGSPLSLECTVEGTSNPNLYWYRQAAGRGLQLLFYSVGIGQISSEVPQNLSASRPQDRQFILSSKKLLLSDSGFYLCAWIFATPATEAFFGQGTRLTVV.

This clone appeared a single time. The chain employs TRBV19 and TRBJ2-7, with 7 nucleotides matching TRBD1. There are 14 residues in the CDR3. Germline trimming cut 6 bases from V and 3 bases from J; bases unmatched to any gene: 8. The germline gives CDR1 LNHDA, CDR2 SQIVND (reference sequence). The chain's CDR3 is CASRSRDSSYEQYF. DNA for the CDR3: TGTGCCAGTAGGTCAAGGGACAGCAGCTACGAGCAGTACTTC. Drawing the rest from reference TRBV19 and TRBJ2-7, the complete variable domain is DGGITQSPKYLFRKEGQNVTLSCEQNLNHDAMYWYRQDPGQGLRLIYYSQIVNDFQKGDIAEGYSVSREKKESFPLTVTSAQKNPTAFYLCASRSRDSSYEQYFGPGTRLTVT.

Note on this clone: The same CDR3 arises from other DNA sequences in this sample as well. The chain recombines TRBV11-3 with TRBJ1-1; no clear D. The V gene lost 1 base and the J gene lost 2 bases, with 5 bases spanning the gap. The CDR3 extends over 13 amino acids. The germline gives CDR1 SGHNT, CDR2 YENEEA. For the CDR3, the DNA is TGTGCCAGCAGCTTAGCTGGAAACACTGAAGCTTTCTTT. Its translation: CASSLAGNTEAFF.

The V call is TRBV29-1, the J call TRBJ1-1; D call uncertain. Germline V gene data show CDR1 as SQVTM and CDR2 as ANQGSEA. Trimming removed 4 bases at V and 0 bases at J, with 6 bases between. The CDR3 runs 12 residues. DNA for the CDR3: TGCAGCGTTGCTCAGATGAACACTGAAGCTTTCTTT. Translated, it gives CSVAQMNTEAFF.